One and the same sample provided the 14 T cell receptor beta chains below, sequenced in a study of blood T cell repertoires in COVID-19. Clones were sequenced by immunoSEQ multiplex PCR, and TCRdb holds only the in-frame ones, with some missing. Found here are 80,000 or so clones, 86% of them singletons; the top ten hold over 15%. Sequenced: peripheral blood. Every receptor here comes from a human donor in a cohort sampled during active COVID-19.

This chain joins TRBV7-3 and TRBJ1-1; maybe TRBD1 (6 bases). V gave up 0 bases and J gave up 3 bases, with 8 bases separating them. Germline V lookup: CDR1 SGHTA, CDR2 FQGTGA. This CDR3 has 14 residues. CDR3 nucleotides: TGTGCCAGCAGCTTAACAGGGGGAGACACTGAAGCTTTCTTT. Translating it yields CASSLTGGDTEAFF. The full variable domain, in which reference TRBV7-3 and TRBJ1-1 provide the parts outside the CDR3, is GAGVSQTPSNKVTEKGKYVELRCDPISGHTALYWYRQSLGQGPEFLIYFQGTGAADDSGLPNDRFFAVRPEGSVSTLKIQRTERGDSAVYLCASSLTGGDTEAFFGQGTRLTVV.

The V and J genes are TRBV28 and TRBJ1-4; D not certain. The CDR3 covers 12 residues. The germline V and J ends were trimmed by 7 bases and 8 bases, with 11 bases remaining between them. CDR1 is MDHEN and CDR2 is SYDVKM in the germline V gene. CDR3 bases: TGTGCCAGCAAGGGAGGAGGAGAAAAACTGTTTTTT. Its translation is CASKGGGEKLFF.

The chain carries TRBV27 and TRBJ1-1; 9 bases agree with TRBD1. CDR3 length: 15 residues. Trimming cost V 4 bases and J 3 bases; bases outside gene matches: 6. Germline values: CDR1 MNHEY, CDR2 SMNVEV (reference sequence). The CDR3 sequence: CASSSTGGWYTEAFF. The CDR3 region has the DNA TGTGCCAGCAGTTCCACAGGGGGCTGGTACACTGAAGCTTTCTTT.

The chain uses TRBV3-1 (or the pseudogene TRBV3-2) and TRBJ1-2; D might be TRBD1 (6 bases). The germline gives CDR1 LGHDT, CDR2 YNNKEL (reference sequence). The V end lost 0 bases, the J end lost 4 bases, and 15 bases lay between the germline ends. The length of the CDR3 is 16 residues. CDR3 in DNA: TGTGCCAGCAGCCAAGACTTCTCGGGGGGCCGCTATGGCTACACCTTC. Its translation is CASSQDFSGGRYGYTF.

In its sample, this clone was seen a few times. This chain links TRBV7-9 with TRBJ2-2; tentative D call: TRBD1 (6 bases). CDR3 size: 13 residues. V lost 7 bases and J lost 1, with 7 bases in between. CDR1 is SEHNR, CDR2 FQNEAQ, per germline (reference sequence). The DNA of the CDR3 is TGTGCCAGCATGGGACAGAACACCGGGGAGCTGTTTTTT. It encodes CASMGQNTGELFF.

The J gene is TRBJ2-7, the V gene TRBV6-5; TRBD1 agrees at 9 bases. V was pared by 6 bases and J by 4 bases, with 7 bases of the junction left unmatched. Germline values: CDR1 MNHEY, CDR2 SVGAGI. The CDR3 runs 14 residues. CDR3 protein: CASSRTGDLYEQYF. The CDR3 nucleotides are TGTGCCAGCAGCCGGACAGGGGACCTGTACGAGCAGTACTTC.

This rearrangement joins TRBV19 to TRBJ1-3; 9 bases line up with TRBD1. The germline CDR1 and CDR2 sequences are LNHDA and SQIVND (reference sequence). V gave up 6 bases and J gave up 9 bases; unmatched junction bases: 6. CDR3 length equals 13 residues. The CDR3 nucleotides are TGTGCCAGTAGCGGGGACAGGGCGAGCACCATATATTTT. Its protein is CASSGDRASTIYF.

This chain links TRBV6-2 or TRBV6-3 with TRBJ2-1; D is possibly TRBD2 (5 bases). Germline CDR1 MNHEY, CDR2 SVGEGT. The CDR3 has 15 amino acids. Trimming removed 0 bases at V and 3 bases at J, with 9 bases between. The CDR3 sequence is CASSYSGGSYNEQFF. The CDR3, as DNA: TGTGCCAGCAGTTACTCCGGTGGGAGCTACAATGAGCAGTTCTTC.

The chain carries TRBV5-1 and TRBJ2-3; TRBD2 aligns across 9 bases. This CDR3 spans 19 amino acids. V lost 0 bases to trimming and J lost 0 bases; unmatched junction nucleotides: 11. In germline, CDR1 is SGHRS, CDR2 YFSETQ. The CDR3 loop is CASSLEGLASYSSTDTQYF. In DNA, the CDR3 is TGCGCCAGCAGCTTGGAGGGACTAGCCTCCTACTCTAGCACAGATACGCAGTATTTT.

The chain is built from TRBV6-1 and TRBJ1-2; TRBD1 matches 9 bases. The germline gives CDR1 MNHNS, CDR2 SASEGT. The V and J ends lost 2 bases and 7 bases, in that order; junction bases with no gene match: 5. This CDR3 has 14 residues. CDR3 DNA: TGTGCCAGCAGTGAAAGTACAGGGGGCATTGGCTACACCTTC. Residues: CASSESTGGIGYTF.

The chain recombines TRBV29-1 with TRBJ2-5, with 11 nucleotides matching TRBD2. V was clipped by 2 bases and J by 5 bases; unmatched bases: 4. Germline V gene sequence: CDR1 SQVTM, CDR2 ANQGSEA. The CDR3 covers 14 residues. CDR3 sequence (DNA): TGCAGCGTTGAAATTCGACTAGCGGGGGAGACCCAGTACTTC. Translating gives CSVEIRLAGETQYF.

This chain connects TRBV6-5 to TRBJ2-3, with D uncertain. CDR3 length: 14 amino acids. Germline V gene lookup returns CDR1 MNHEY and CDR2 SVGAGI. V lost 2 bases, J lost 5 bases, and 11 bases lay in between. For the CDR3, the DNA is TGTGCCAGCAGTTACCTGGGCAGTATAGATACGCAGTATTTT. Translating it yields CASSYLGSIDTQYF.

The gene calls are TRBV3-1 (or the pseudogene TRBV3-2) and TRBJ2-1; 10 bases align to TRBD2. V dropped 2 bases and J dropped 7; count of bases not matched to a gene: 8. There are 16 residues in the CDR3. Germline lookup yields CDR1 LGHDT and CDR2 YNNKEL (reference sequence). The CDR3 reads CASSQPALAGENEQFF. For the CDR3, the DNA is TGTGCCAGCAGCCAACCTGCCCTAGCGGGGGAGAATGAGCAGTTCTTC.

The V call is TRBV24-1, the J call TRBJ2-5; TRBD1 agrees at 7 bases. The V gene's germline CDR1 is KGHDR and CDR2 SFDVKD. Trimming took 2 bases from V and 5 from J; bases not matched to a gene: 7. The CDR3 is 15 residues long. CDR3 sequence reads: CATSDSEGALETQYF. CDR3 DNA: TGTGCCACCAGTGATTCTGAGGGGGCGTTGGAGACCCAGTACTTC.